This TCR beta chain emerged from a study of T-cell memory formation after mild COVID-19. As for the study in general: Largely, the TCR clusters proved donor specific. Study findings and constraints: Chiefly within CM and EM were the contracting CD4+ clones; CD8+ ones were within EMRA. Clones that shrank (day 15 to 85) were balanced CD4/CD8, whereas later expanders leaned CD4+.

The CDR3 covers 13 residues. With 6 bases removed from V and 8 bases from J, the gap between germline ends came to 16 bases. In its sample, this clonotype was seen many times. As yet, its antigen is unknown. Constant-segment primers were used for 5'RACE, and the resulting TCR alpha and TCR beta cDNA libraries carried sample barcodes and UMIs. TCRdb re-derived calls from the 5' RACE reads in MiXCR, one entry per CDR3 protein. Of 300,000 to 400,000 distinct CDR3 sequences in the sample, around 15% were seen once. Sequencing was carried out using PBMCs or a T cell subset sorted from them (not recorded which). The source of this sequence is a man aged 18 to 30 who had mild COVID-19 (a few samples of this study predate the infection). Cell type and time point are not known. This chain joins TRBV12-3 or TRBV12-4 and TRBJ1-2; a weak D match, TRBD1 (5 bases). The CDR3 loop is CASRFQGSGGYTF. The CDR3 nucleotides read TGTGCCAGCAGATTCCAGGGCAGTGGGGGCTACACCTTC.